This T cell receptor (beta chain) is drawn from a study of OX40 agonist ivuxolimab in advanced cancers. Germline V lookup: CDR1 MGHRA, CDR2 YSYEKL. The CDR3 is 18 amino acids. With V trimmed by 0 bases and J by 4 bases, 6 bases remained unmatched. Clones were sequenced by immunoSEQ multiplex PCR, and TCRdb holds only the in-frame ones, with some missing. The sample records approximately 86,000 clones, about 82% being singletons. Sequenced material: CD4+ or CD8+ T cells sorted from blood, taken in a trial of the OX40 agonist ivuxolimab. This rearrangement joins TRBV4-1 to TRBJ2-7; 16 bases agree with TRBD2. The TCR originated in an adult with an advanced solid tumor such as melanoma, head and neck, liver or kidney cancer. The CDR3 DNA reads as TGCGCCAGCAGCCAAGAATGGGGACTAGCGGGAGGGCAGTACGAGCAGTACTTC. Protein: CASSQEWGLAGGQYEQYF.